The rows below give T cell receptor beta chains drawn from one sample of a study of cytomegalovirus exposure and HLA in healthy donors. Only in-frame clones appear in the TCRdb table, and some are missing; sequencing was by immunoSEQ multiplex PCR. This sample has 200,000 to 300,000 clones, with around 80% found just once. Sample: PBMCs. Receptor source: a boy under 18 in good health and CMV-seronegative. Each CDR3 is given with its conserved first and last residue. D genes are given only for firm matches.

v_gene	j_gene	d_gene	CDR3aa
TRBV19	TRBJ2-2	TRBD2	CASSIGEGPGELFF
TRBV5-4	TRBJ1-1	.	CASSNTGANTEAFF
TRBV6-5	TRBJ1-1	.	CAGSRWGCEAFF
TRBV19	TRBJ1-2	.	CASSTGTSNYGYTF
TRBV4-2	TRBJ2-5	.	CASSQEVRTGDQETQYF
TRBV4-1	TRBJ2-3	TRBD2	CASSQGASGGSDTQYF
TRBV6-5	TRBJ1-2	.	CASSPSGGAHYGYTF
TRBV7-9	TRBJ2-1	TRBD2	CASTQRGGLTDEQFF
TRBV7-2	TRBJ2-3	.	CASSLGGSADTQYF
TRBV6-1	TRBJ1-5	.	CASSEALGVHQPQHF
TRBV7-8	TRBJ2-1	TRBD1	CASSFPRDSSYNEQFF
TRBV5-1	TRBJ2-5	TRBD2	CASSLIGLAETQETQYF
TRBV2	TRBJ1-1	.	CVSSGSWGVLNTEAFF
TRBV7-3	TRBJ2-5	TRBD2	CASSLGLAGGYQETQYF
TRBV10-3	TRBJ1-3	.	CAAKSSGNTIYF
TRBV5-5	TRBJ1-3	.	CASSLNRVRGNTIYF
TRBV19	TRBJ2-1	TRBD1	CASSSDREVGYEQFF
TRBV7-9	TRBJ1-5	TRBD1	CASSSGQYGQPQHF
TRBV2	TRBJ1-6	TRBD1	CASSLRGQLNSPLHF
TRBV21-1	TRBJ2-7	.	CASSKGGAWGF
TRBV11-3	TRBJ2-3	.	CASSFFSGTDTQYF
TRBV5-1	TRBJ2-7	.	CASSWEIGDEQYF
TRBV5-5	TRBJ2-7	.	CASSLDEPYEQYF
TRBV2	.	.	CASSEEGYDEQYF
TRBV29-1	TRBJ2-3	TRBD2	CSVDGGGSSDTQYF
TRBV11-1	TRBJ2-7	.	CASSLGGATYEQYF
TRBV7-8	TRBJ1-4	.	CASSLTGGNEKLFF
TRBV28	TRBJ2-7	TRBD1	CASSSMTGPEQYF
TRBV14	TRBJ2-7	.	CASGGPYEQYF
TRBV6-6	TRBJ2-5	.	CASSYVGLQETQYF
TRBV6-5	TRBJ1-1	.	CASSYSEGVEEAFF
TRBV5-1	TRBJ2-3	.	CASSLDVREDTQYF
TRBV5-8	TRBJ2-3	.	CASSLTVPDTQYF
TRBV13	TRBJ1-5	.	CASSQGSGSQPQHF
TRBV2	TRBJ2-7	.	CASRGQDSSYGQYF
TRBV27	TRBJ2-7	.	CASSLSLDSSYEQYF
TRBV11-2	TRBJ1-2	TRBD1	CASSLGQGADGYTF
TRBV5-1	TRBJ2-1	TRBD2	CASSFSGGNEQFF
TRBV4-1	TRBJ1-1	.	CASSPSIGAGTEAFF
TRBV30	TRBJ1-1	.	CAWSRTRMNTEAFF
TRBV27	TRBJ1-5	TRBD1	CASSPRDRGYQPQHF
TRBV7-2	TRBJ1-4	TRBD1	CASSSNRDSTSNEKLFF
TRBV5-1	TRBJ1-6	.	CASSIRGTASPLHF
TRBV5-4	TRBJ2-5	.	CASSPETTQETQYF
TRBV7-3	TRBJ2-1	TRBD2	CASSLGGGLSYNEQFF
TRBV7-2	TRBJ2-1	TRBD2	CASRLAGGGHNEQFF
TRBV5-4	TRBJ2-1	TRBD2	CASSLRAGGRGNEQFF
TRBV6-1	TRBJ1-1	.	CASSLEGHTEAFF
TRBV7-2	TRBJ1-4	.	CASSLGPTNEKLFF
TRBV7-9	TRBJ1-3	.	CASSARGSAENTIYF
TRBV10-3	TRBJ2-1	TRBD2	CASAGTSRTNEQFF
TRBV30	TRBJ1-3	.	CAWRAPDRPRGNTIYF
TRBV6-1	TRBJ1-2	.	CASSVPWGEGEDYGYTF
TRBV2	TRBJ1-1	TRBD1	CASGQGTEAFF
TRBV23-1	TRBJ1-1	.	CASTPGGRRYTEAFF
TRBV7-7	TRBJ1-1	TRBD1	CASSEGQGTEAFF
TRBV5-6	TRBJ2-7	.	CASSSSGSGYEQYF
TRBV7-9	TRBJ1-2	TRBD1	CASSLGLQGGIYGYTF
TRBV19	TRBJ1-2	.	CASSIEQTYGYTF